One sample yielded the 8 T cell receptor beta chains listed below, sequenced in a study of blood T cell repertoires in COVID-19. Only in-frame clones appear in the TCRdb table, and some are missing; sequencing was by immunoSEQ multiplex PCR. In the table there are fewer than 400,000 clones, around 85% of which are singletons. Sequencing was carried out using peripheral blood. The source of these receptors is a woman under 30 with acute or convalescent COVID-19.

The rearrangement uses TRBV2 and TRBJ2-4; D call uncertain. The V and J ends lost 3 bases and 7 bases respectively, with 10 bases between them. Germline V gene sequence: CDR1 SNHLY, CDR2 FYNNEI. This CDR3 is built from 13 residues. CDR3 sequence reads: CASSEVVGNIQYF. The CDR3 DNA reads as TGTGCCAGCAGTGAGGTTGTGGGCAACATTCAGTACTTC.

V gene TRBV2 combines with J gene TRBJ2-6; D remains unclear. Between the trimmed V and J ends, which lost 6 bases and 1 base, there was a span of 7 bases. The CDR3 consists of 14 residues. Germline lookup yields CDR1 SNHLY and CDR2 FYNNEI. The CDR3 sequence: CASRPTSGANVLTF. The DNA for the CDR3 is TGTGCCAGCAGACCGACTTCTGGGGCCAACGTCCTGACTTTC.

The chain couples TRBV11-2 to TRBJ2-1, with TRBD2 matching 12 bases. V dropped 5 bases and J dropped 4; count of bases not matched to a gene: 3. The length of the CDR3 is 15 residues. Germline loops: CDR1 SGHAT, CDR2 FQNNGV. The CDR3 is CASSPTSGRYNEQFF. Here the CDR3 DNA reads TGTGCCAGCAGCCCTACTAGCGGGAGGTACAATGAGCAGTTCTTC. Full variable domain (missing parts from reference TRBV11-2 and TRBJ2-1): EAGVAQSPRYKIIEKRQSVAFWCNPISGHATLYWYQQILGQGPKLLIQFQNNGVVDDSQLPKDRFSAERLKGVDSTLKIQPAKLEDSAVYLCASSPTSGRYNEQFFGPGTRLTVL.

Comments on this clone: This specimen includes other DNA sequences encoding the same CDR3. The CDR3 here is CASSQPGLAGSSYEQYF. The CDR3 DNA follows: TGTGCCAGCAGCCAACCTGGACTAGCGGGGAGCTCCTACGAGCAGTACTTC. J is TRBJ2-7 and V is TRBV4-2, with 12 bases identical to TRBD2. CDR1 is LGHNA, CDR2 YNFKEQ, per germline. The CDR3 has 17 residues. The trim removed 2 bases at V and 0 bases at J, leaving 5 bases unmatched.

The chain uses TRBV30 and TRBJ1-2; the D is unclear. The V gene lost 7 bases and the J gene lost 10 bases, with 16 bases spanning the gap. Germline V gene data show CDR1 as GTSNPN and CDR2 as SVGIG (reference sequence). The CDR3 runs to 11 residues. The CDR3 nucleotides read TGTGCCTCCATTCGCGGGGAGTACTACACCTTC. Its protein product is CASIRGEYYTF.

V and J are TRBV5-1 and TRBJ1-2, with 10 bases matching TRBD1. V was clipped by 4 bases and J by 6 bases; unmatched bases: 3. In germline, CDR1 is SGHRS, CDR2 YFSETQ. The CDR3 runs to 13 residues. The CDR3 bases are TGCGCCAGCAGCCCTGGGACAGGGGATGGCTACACCTTC. Translating it yields CASSPGTGDGYTF.

This CDR3 is CASSVKQGTEAFF. As DNA, the CDR3 is TGTGCCAGTAGTGTAAAGCAGGGAACTGAAGCTTTCTTT. The gene calls are TRBV19 and TRBJ1-1; D possibly corresponds to TRBD1 (5 bases). The V gene's germline CDR1 is LNHDA and CDR2 SQIVND (reference sequence). V gave up 5 bases and J gave up 5 bases, with 12 bases separating them. The CDR3 is 13 residues long.

This clone came up a few times. The J gene is TRBJ2-7, the V gene TRBV19; possibly TRBD1 for D (6 bases). The V end was cut by 5 bases, the J end by 1 base, with 9 bases between. Germline CDR1 and CDR2: LNHDA and SQIVND (reference sequence). The CDR3 runs 13 residues. The DNA for the CDR3 is TGTGCCAGTAGTCTAGGACAGTCCTACGAGCAGTACTTC. Amino acids: CASSLGQSYEQYF.